This T cell receptor (beta chain) was profiled in a study of CD8 T cells in Susac syndrome. On this clonotype itself: Antigen: not known.

General study findings and limits: The study's TCR sequencing and HLA analysis covered a relatively small number of individuals, and the study acknowledged this.

Random hexamers were used to reverse transcribe an amount of about 0.5 to 1 ug RNA. The method of amplification for TCR beta CDR3 was immunoSEQ multiplex PCR, covering 54 Vbeta and 13 Jbeta. TCRdb reprocessed the immunoSEQ multiplex PCR reads via MiXCR and lists one record per CDR3 protein. The data show 180,000 or so distinct CDR3 sequences, with approximately 94% seen just once and 0.085% to 0.13% held by the top ten. The CDR3 totals 12 residues. Germline CDR1 reads MDHEN; CDR2 reads SYDVKM. The V gene lost 8 bases and the J gene lost 5 bases, with 12 bases spanning the gap. Healthy donors served as age- and sex-matched controls.

The sequencing sample was made of CD4+ T cells from PBMCs. The receptor's source is a human donor in good health. The chain uses TRBV28 and TRBJ2-5; tentative D call: TRBD2 (5 bases). CDR3 coding DNA: TGTGCCAGCGGGGAGCGTTTTGAGACCCAGTACTTC. Its protein product is CASGERFETQYF.